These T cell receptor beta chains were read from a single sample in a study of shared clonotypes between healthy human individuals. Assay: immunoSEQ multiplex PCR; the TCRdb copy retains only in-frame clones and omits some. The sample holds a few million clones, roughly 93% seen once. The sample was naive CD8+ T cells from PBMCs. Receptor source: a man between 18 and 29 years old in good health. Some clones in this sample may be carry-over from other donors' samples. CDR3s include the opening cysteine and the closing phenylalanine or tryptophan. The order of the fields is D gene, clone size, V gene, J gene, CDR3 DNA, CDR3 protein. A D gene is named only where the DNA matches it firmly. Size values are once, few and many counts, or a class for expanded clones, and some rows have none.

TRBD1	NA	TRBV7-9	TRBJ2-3	TGTGCCAGCAGCACCCGATCCAGCCCAGGGGGCGCGGGCGCAGATACGCAGTATTTT	CASSTRSSPGGAGADTQYF
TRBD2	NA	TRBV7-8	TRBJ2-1	TGTGCCAGCACCCGCAAGATTAGGGAGGGCAATGAGCAGTTCTTC	CASTRKIREGNEQFF
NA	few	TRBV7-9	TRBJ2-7	TGTGCCAGCAGCTTAGACAGCTCCTACGAGCAGTACTTC	CASSLDSSYEQYF
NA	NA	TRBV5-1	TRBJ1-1	TGCGCCAGCAGCTTGGAGTCTACTGAAGCTTTCTTT	CASSLESTEAFF
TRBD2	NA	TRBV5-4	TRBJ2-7	TGTGCCAGCAGCCCCGGGGCCGTAAGCGGGATTAGCGAGCAGTACTTC	CASSPGAVSGISEQYF
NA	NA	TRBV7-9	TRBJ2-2	TGTGCCAGCAGCTTAGTGGTTGTGCGGGACCCCGGGGAGCTGTTTTTT	CASSLVVVRDPGELFF
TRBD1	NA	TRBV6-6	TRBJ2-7	TGTGCCAGCAGTTACTCAGGACAGGACAGCTCCTACGAGCAGTACTTC	CASSYSGQDSSYEQYF
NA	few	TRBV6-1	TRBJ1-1	TGTGCCAGCAGTGGAGATCTCATGGACGGTTTCTTT	CASSGDLMDGFF
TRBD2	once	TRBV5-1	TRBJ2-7	TGCGCCAGCAGCTTCAGAACTAGCGAGGCCTACGAGCAGTACTTC	CASSFRTSEAYEQYF
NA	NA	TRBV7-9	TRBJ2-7	TGTGCCAGCAGCTCCGACTGGCTGTCCCTGGAAGAGCAGTACTTC	CASSSDWLSLEEQYF
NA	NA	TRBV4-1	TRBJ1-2	TGCGCCAGCAGCCAAGAAGGGACCCCCTATGGCTACACCTTC	CASSQEGTPYGYTF
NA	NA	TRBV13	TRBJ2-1	TGTGCCAGCAGCTTAGGCCATGAGCAGTTCTTC	CASSLGHEQFF
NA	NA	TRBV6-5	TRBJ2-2	TGTGCCAGCAGCCCGGACTACCTAGACACCGGGGAGCTGTTTTTT	CASSPDYLDTGELFF
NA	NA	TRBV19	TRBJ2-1	TGTGCCAGTAGTAGGGGCAGGGGTTTAGATGAGCAGTTCTTC	CASSRGRGLDEQFF
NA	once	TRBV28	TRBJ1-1	TGTGCCAGCAGTCGGGACTTAGGGGAAGCTTTCTTT	CASSRDLGEAFF
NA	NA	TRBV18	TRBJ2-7	TGTGCCAGCTCACCACCGATAAGGGGACCCTCCTACGAGCAGTACTTC	CASSPPIRGPSYEQYF
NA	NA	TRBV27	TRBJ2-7	TGTGCCAGCAGTTTATTAGCGTCGAGCTCCTACGAGCAGTACTTC	CASSLLASSSYEQYF
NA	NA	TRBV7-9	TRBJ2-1	TGTGCCAGCCGCCTACGAGACAATGAGCAGTTCTTC	CASRLRDNEQFF
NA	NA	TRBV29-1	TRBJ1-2	TGCAGCGCCCAGGGTTGGCAGGTCTATGGCTACACCTTC	CSAQGWQVYGYTF
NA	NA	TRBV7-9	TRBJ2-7	TGTGCCAGCAGCCCGACAGGACTCGCTGGAGACGAGCAGTACTTC	CASSPTGLAGDEQYF
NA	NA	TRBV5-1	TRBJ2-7	TGCGCCAGCAGCATAGGAGGGGGTGGAACCTACGAGCAGTACTTC	CASSIGGGGTYEQYF